This T cell receptor (beta chain) was identified during a study of T cell responses to AZD1222 COVID-19 vaccine. Study results and caveats: The donors showed a predominance of white British ancestry and of females, with possible underestimation of clonal diversity.

Comments on this clone: Its antigen remains unidentified.

The data were produced by immunoSEQ multiplex PCR, yet TCRdb's version contains in-frame clones alone and is incomplete. The top ten clones hold around 15% of a sample with approximately 60,000 clones, about 90% of them seen once. CDR3 length: 13 residues. Germline values: CDR1 LNHDA, CDR2 SQIVND (reference sequence). The V end was cut by 2 bases, the J end by 6 bases, with 10 bases between. This clonotype was obtained from an adult in good health. The specimen was peripheral blood, collected on day 0 of AZD1222 vaccination. The V call is TRBV19, the J call TRBJ1-1, with D perhaps matching TRBD1 (6 bases). The CDR3 DNA reads as TGTGCCAGTAGTATATTGGACAGAGCTGAAGCTTTCTTT. It yields the protein CASSILDRAEAFF.